Each of the 28 T cell receptor beta chains below was sequenced from the same sample in a study of blood T cell repertoires in COVID-19. Here immunoSEQ multiplex PCR was the method, and the copy in TCRdb shows in-frame clones only, minus some. Of 200,000 to 300,000 clones listed, 85% to 90% are singletons. The material sequenced was peripheral blood. The source of these receptors is a woman aged 35 to 49 with acute or convalescent COVID-19.

This sequence joins TRBV23-1 and TRBJ1-5; D remains ambiguous. TRBV23-1 is an open reading frame, and its role is uncertain. Trimming took 1 base from V and 4 from J, leaving 17 bases between them. This CDR3 has 17 amino acids. The CDR3 loop is CASSQFQSDITNQPQHF. The DNA for the CDR3 is TGCGCCAGCAGTCAATTTCAGTCTGACATAACGAATCAGCCCCAGCATTTT.

V usage is TRBV4-1 and J usage is TRBJ1-2; the match to TRBD1 covers 9 bases. The CDR3 runs 16 residues. V was clipped by 3 bases and J by 1 base; unmatched bases: 6. Germline V gene sequence: CDR1 MGHRA, CDR2 YSYEKL. The CDR3: CASSQEDRGVNYGYTF. The CDR3 bases are TGCGCCAGCAGCCAGGAAGACAGGGGGGTTAACTATGGCTACACCTTC.

This chain joins TRBV13 and TRBJ2-5, with TRBD2 identical over 9 bases. The CDR3 contains 16 residues. Looked up from germline, CDR1 is PRHDT and CDR2 is FYEKMQ (reference sequence). Trimming took 7 bases from V and 0 from J; bases not matched to a gene: 9. CDR3 DNA: TGTGCCAGCACGACCCGCGGGAGGGCGGACCAAGAGACCCAGTACTTC. Amino acids: CASTTRGRADQETQYF. The whole variable domain, remainder taken from reference TRBV13 and TRBJ2-5, is AAGVIQSPRHLIKEKRETATLKCYPIPRHDTVYWYQQGPGQDPQFLISFYEKMQSDKGSIPDRFSAQQFSDYHSELNMSSLELGDSALYFCASTTRGRADQETQYFGPGTRLLVL.

This clone came up once. V and J are TRBV7-8 and TRBJ1-5; D gene ambiguous. With 1 base removed from V and 5 bases from J, the gap between germline ends came to 6 bases. This CDR3 spans 13 amino acids. Per germline, CDR1 SGHVS and CDR2 FQNEAQ. This CDR3 is CASSLVFDQPQHF. The CDR3 DNA is TGTGCCAGCAGCTTAGTCTTCGATCAGCCCCAGCATTTT.

CDR3 DNA: TGTGCCAGCAGTGAACTGGGGGGCTCTGGAAACACCATATATTTT. As protein: CASSELGGSGNTIYF. V and J are TRBV2 and TRBJ1-3, with D perhaps TRBD1 (5 bases). The germline V and J ends were trimmed by 2 bases and 0 bases, with 8 bases remaining between them. The CDR3 extends over 15 amino acids. Germline CDR1 reads SNHLY; CDR2 reads FYNNEI.

V and J are TRBV7-3 and TRBJ2-1, with D unclear. The germline gives CDR1 SGHTA, CDR2 FQGTGA. V was trimmed by 5 bases and J by 4 bases, leaving 9 bases between them. CDR3 length equals 13 residues. The CDR3 nucleotides read TGTGCCAGCAGCGAACATGATTACAATGAGCAGTTCTTC. Its translation: CASSEHDYNEQFF.

In its sample, this clone was seen once. The gene calls are TRBV6-5 and TRBJ2-7, with D perhaps TRBD2 (6 bases). Trimming shortened V by 10 bases and J by 0 bases, and 16 bases separated the two germline ends. Germline V lookup: CDR1 MNHEY, CDR2 SVGAGI. The CDR3 is 14 amino acids. The CDR3 protein is CATRRAGSSYEQYV. The CDR3 DNA follows: TGTGCCACCCGGAGGGCAGGGAGCTCCTACGAGCAGTACGTC.

The chain is built from TRBV5-1 and TRBJ1-3; no firm D call. The germline CDR1 and CDR2 sequences are SGHRS and YFSETQ. V was cut by 0 bases and J by 2 bases, with 6 bases left in between. This CDR3 is built from 14 residues. CDR3 DNA: TGCGCCAGCAGCTTGGCTATTCCTGGAAACACCATATATTTT. This codes for CASSLAIPGNTIYF.

The V call is TRBV7-7, the J call TRBJ2-3, with 14 nucleotides matching TRBD2. There are 18 residues in the CDR3. Germline V gene lookup returns CDR1 SSHAT and CDR2 FNYEAQ (reference sequence). The ends lost 5 bases at V and 0 bases at J; junction bases unmatched: 7. CDR3 loop: CASSEGLAGDPSTDTQYF. As DNA, the CDR3 is TGTGCCAGCAGCGAGGGACTAGCGGGGGACCCCAGCACAGATACGCAGTATTTT. Looking up the rest from reference TRBV7-7 and TRBJ2-3 gives the full variable domain: GAGVSQSPRYKVTKRGQDVTLRCDPISSHATLYWYQQALGQGPEFLTYFNYEAQPDKSGLPSDRFSAERPEGSISTLTIQRTEQRDSAMYRCASSEGLAGDPSTDTQYFGPGTRLTVL.

The chain has TRBV7-9 and TRBJ1-4; 7 bases map to TRBD1. Germline V gives CDR1 SEHNR, CDR2 FQNEAQ (reference sequence). CDR3 size: 17 residues. With 4 bases clipped from V and 8 bases from J, the junction kept 16 bases outside the gene matches. CDR3 amino acids: CASSSNPRQGGEEKLFF. The CDR3 nucleotides are TGTGCCAGCAGCTCTAACCCGCGACAGGGAGGAGAGGAAAAACTGTTTTTT.

V is TRBV3-1 (or the pseudogene TRBV3-2) and J is TRBJ1-6, with unresolved D. With 2 bases removed from V and 6 bases from J, the gap between germline ends came to 8 bases. This CDR3 is 14 amino acids long. Germline values: CDR1 LGHDT, CDR2 YNNKEL (reference sequence). The CDR3 region has the DNA TGTGCCAGCAGCCAACCGGAGGCTAATTCACCCCTCCACTTT. Amino acids: CASSQPEANSPLHF.

The CDR3, as DNA: TGTGCCAGCAGCTCCCGGGGTGGCCAGCCCCAGCATTTT. It codes for CASSSRGGQPQHF. The chain combines TRBV5-5 with TRBJ1-5; no clear D gene. The CDR3 contains 13 residues. Germline values: CDR1 SGHKS, CDR2 YYEKEE (reference sequence). The V gene lost 3 bases and the J gene lost 7 bases, with 11 bases spanning the gap.

This chain links TRBV6-5 with TRBJ1-1; D is possibly TRBD1 (5 bases). V was clipped by 2 bases and J by 4 bases, with 14 bases between them. CDR3 length: 15 amino acids. Germline values: CDR1 MNHEY, CDR2 SVGAGI. CDR3 nucleotide sequence: TGTGCCAGCAGTTACCTCCCTCGGGGGGGCACTGAAGCTTTCTTT. It codes for CASSYLPRGGTEAFF.

CDR3 coding DNA: TGTGCCAGCAGCCCATTCTTTTTACCGGGACAGGGTAACACCGGGGAGCTGTTTTTT. Its translation is CASSPFFLPGQGNTGELFF. V is TRBV27 and J is TRBJ2-2, with 9 bases lining up with TRBD1. Per the germline V gene, CDR1 is MNHEY and CDR2 is SMNVEV (reference sequence). V trimming: 6 bases; J trimming: 2 bases; junction bases outside the gene matches: 16. The CDR3 is 19 residues long.

In DNA, the CDR3 is TGTGCCAGTAGTATGGGACAGGGGGGGGATGGCTACACCTTC. Translated: CASSMGQGGDGYTF. The gene calls are TRBV19 and TRBJ1-2, with TRBD1 identical over 11 bases. V lost 3 bases to trimming and J lost 6 bases; unmatched junction nucleotides: 3. CDR1 and CDR2 (germline): LNHDA, SQIVND (reference sequence). The CDR3 consists of 14 residues.

The rearrangement uses TRBV12-5 and TRBJ2-6; a possible D gene is TRBD1 (7 bases). The CDR3 loop spans 18 amino acids. With 1 base removed from V and 0 bases from J, the gap between germline ends came to 13 bases. Per germline, CDR1 LGHNT and CDR2 FRNRAP. CDR3 amino acids: CASGLGQGLSSGANVLTF. DNA for the CDR3: TGTGCTAGTGGTTTGGGACAGGGACTCAGCTCTGGGGCCAACGTCCTGACTTTC.

The V gene is TRBV18, the J gene TRBJ2-1, with TRBD2 matching over 11 bases. This CDR3 is 16 amino acids long. The trim removed 6 bases at V and 8 bases at J, leaving 12 bases unmatched. Germline values: CDR1 KGHSH, CDR2 LQKENI. The DNA for the CDR3 is TGTGCCAGCTCCCCGGAGCTAGCGGGGGGTGGCGATGAGCAGTTCTTC. Translating gives CASSPELAGGGDEQFF.

A few counts support this clone. This chain connects TRBV7-9 to TRBJ2-7; 7 positions agree with TRBD1. Germline V gene data show CDR1 as SEHNR and CDR2 as FQNEAQ (reference sequence). The J segment lost 7 bases and the V segment lost 7 bases, leaving 10 bases of the junction unmatched. This CDR3 is 13 amino acids long. CDR3 sequence (DNA): TGTGCCAGCAATTCCACAGGGGTCTATGAGCAGTACGTC. This gives the protein CASNSTGVYEQYV.

The CDR3 sequence: CASSHGGIAKNIQYF. CDR3 DNA: TGTGCCAGCAGCCACGGGGGGATAGCCAAAAACATTCAGTACTTC. The chain is built from TRBV3-1 (or the pseudogene TRBV3-2) and TRBJ2-4; 7 positions match TRBD2. Germline loops: CDR1 LGHDT, CDR2 YNNKEL (reference sequence). Unmatched junction bases numbered 2, after V lost 3 bases and J lost 0 bases. The CDR3 is 15 amino acids.

V is TRBV30 and J is TRBJ1-2; 7 bases fit TRBD1. CDR3 length equals 16 residues. V shed 2 bases, J shed 5 bases, and the junction held 14 bases outside the gene matches. Looked up from germline, CDR1 is GTSNPN and CDR2 is SVGIG (reference sequence). CDR3 coding DNA: TGTGCCTGGAGTCTACTCCCGGACAGGCCTTTATATGGCTACACCTTC. This codes for CAWSLLPDRPLYGYTF.

CDR3 sequence (DNA): TGTGCCAGCACGCGAAACAGGGTTAACACCATATATTTT. It is translated as CASTRNRVNTIYF. This chain joins TRBV6-6 and TRBJ1-3; TRBD1 might be the D (6 bases). Trimming removed 7 bases at V and 7 bases at J, with 14 bases between. This CDR3 has 13 amino acids. The germline CDR1 and CDR2 sequences are MNHNY and SVGAGI (reference sequence).

The chain combines TRBV6-6 with TRBJ2-1; 16 nucleotides agree with TRBD2. Germline V lookup: CDR1 MNHNY, CDR2 SVGAGI (reference sequence). V lost 5 bases, J lost 9 bases, and 13 bases stayed unmatched. The CDR3 runs 18 residues. CDR3 coding DNA: TGTGCCAGCAGTCCCACCGGGACTAGCGGGGGGGCTATAGGTGAGCAGTTCTTC. Its protein is CASSPTGTSGGAIGEQFF.

The chain recombines TRBV5-1 with TRBJ2-2; 12 positions agree with TRBD2. The J segment lost 5 bases and the V segment lost 7 bases, leaving 3 bases of the junction unmatched. CDR1 and CDR2 (germline): SGHRS, YFSETQ. The length of the CDR3 is 14 residues. The chain's CDR3 is CASYTSGGTGELFF. In DNA form, the CDR3 reads TGCGCCAGCTACACTAGCGGGGGGACCGGGGAGCTGTTTTTT.

The chain is built from TRBV7-9 and TRBJ1-2; TRBD1 agrees at 8 bases. The CDR3 contains 14 residues. Unmatched junction bases numbered 9, after V lost 5 bases and J lost 7 bases. Germline CDR1 is SEHNR and CDR2 is FQNEAQ (reference sequence). This CDR3 is CASSGAGGAAGYTF. CDR3 bases: TGTGCCAGCAGCGGAGCAGGGGGCGCGGCTGGCTACACCTTC.

J is TRBJ1-2 and V is TRBV6-1, with TRBD1 as a possible D gene (6 bases). V lost 3 bases and J lost 5, with 10 bases in between. The CDR3 length is 13 residues. Germline-derived CDR1 and CDR2 are MNHNS and SASEGT. CDR3 region: CASSDFQGYGYTF. In DNA, the CDR3 is TGTGCCAGCAGTGATTTTCAGGGGTATGGCTACACCTTC.

V and J are TRBV6-2 or TRBV6-3 and TRBJ2-7, with D tentatively TRBD1 (5 bases). CDR1 is MNHEY, CDR2 SVGEGT, per germline. Trimming left V 0 bases short and J 2 bases short, with 14 bases between. This CDR3 has 16 amino acids. The CDR3 bases are TGTGCCAGCAGTTACTCGAAGGGGCGACCCCCCTACGAGCAGTACGTC. As protein: CASSYSKGRPPYEQYV.

The chain links TRBV11-1 to TRBJ1-1, with D hard to call. The CDR3 has 12 residues. CDR1 and CDR2 (germline): SGHAT, FQDESV (reference sequence). Trimming cost V 1 base and J 9 bases, with 9 bases left between them. The chain's CDR3 is CASSLGGGKAFF. The CDR3 DNA reads TGTGCCAGCAGCTTAGGAGGAGGGAAAGCTTTCTTT. The full variable domain, in which reference TRBV11-1 and TRBJ1-1 provide the parts outside the CDR3, is EAEVAQSPRYKITEKSQAVAFWCDPISGHATLYWYRQILGQGPELLVQFQDESVVDDSQLPKDRFSAERLKGVDSTLKIQPAELGDSAMYLCASSLGGGKAFFGQGTRLTVV.

This chain joins TRBV6-1 and TRBJ2-1; a weak D match, TRBD2 (6 bases). The germline V gene has CDR1 MNHNS and CDR2 SASEGT. This CDR3 is 11 amino acids long. In DNA, the CDR3 is TGTGCTGGAGGGGTGGCGGGTGAGCAGTTCTTC. Its translation is CAGGVAGEQFF.